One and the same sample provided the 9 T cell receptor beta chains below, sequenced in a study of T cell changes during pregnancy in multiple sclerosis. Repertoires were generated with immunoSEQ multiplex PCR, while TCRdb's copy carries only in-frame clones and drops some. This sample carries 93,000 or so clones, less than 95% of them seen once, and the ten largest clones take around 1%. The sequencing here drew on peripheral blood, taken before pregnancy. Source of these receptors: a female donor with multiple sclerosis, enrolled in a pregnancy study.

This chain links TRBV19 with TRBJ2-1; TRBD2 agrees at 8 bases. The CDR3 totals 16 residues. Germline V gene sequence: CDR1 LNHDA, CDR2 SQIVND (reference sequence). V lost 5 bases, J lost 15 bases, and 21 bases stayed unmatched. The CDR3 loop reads CASSGGLGLDGERGFF. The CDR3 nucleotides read TGTGCCAGTAGTGGGGGCCTGGGACTAGATGGCGAAAGGGGGTTCTTC.

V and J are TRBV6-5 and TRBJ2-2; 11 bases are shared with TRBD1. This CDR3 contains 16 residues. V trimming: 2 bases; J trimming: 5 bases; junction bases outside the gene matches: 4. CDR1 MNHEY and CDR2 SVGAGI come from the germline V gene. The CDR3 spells CASSYPGTGGTGELFF. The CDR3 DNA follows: TGTGCCAGCAGTTACCCCGGGACAGGGGGTACCGGGGAGCTGTTTTTT.

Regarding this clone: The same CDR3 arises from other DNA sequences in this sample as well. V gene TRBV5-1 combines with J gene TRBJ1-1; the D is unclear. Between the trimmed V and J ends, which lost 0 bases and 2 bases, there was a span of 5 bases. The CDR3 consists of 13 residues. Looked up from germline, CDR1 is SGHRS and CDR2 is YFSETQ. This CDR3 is CASSLDRNTEAFF. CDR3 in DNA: TGCGCCAGCAGCTTGGACAGAAACACTGAAGCTTTCTTT.

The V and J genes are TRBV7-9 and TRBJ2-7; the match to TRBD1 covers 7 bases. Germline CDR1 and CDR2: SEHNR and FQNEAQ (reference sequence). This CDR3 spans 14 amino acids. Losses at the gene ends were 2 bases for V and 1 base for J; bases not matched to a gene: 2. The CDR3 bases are TGTGCCAGCAGCTTACCGACAGGGTCCTACGAGCAGTACTTC. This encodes CASSLPTGSYEQYF.

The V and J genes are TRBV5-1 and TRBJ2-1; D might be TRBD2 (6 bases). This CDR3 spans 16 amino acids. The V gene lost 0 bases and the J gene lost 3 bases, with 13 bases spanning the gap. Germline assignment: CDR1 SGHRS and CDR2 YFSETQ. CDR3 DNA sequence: TGCGCCAGCAGCTTGGCCAACGGGACTTACTACAATGAGCAGTTCTTC. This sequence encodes CASSLANGTYYNEQFF.

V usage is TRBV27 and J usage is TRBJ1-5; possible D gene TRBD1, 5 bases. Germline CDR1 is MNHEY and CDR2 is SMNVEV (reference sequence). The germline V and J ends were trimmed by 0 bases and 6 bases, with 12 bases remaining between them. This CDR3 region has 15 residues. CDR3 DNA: TGTGCCAGCAGTTTATCGGGCAGGGTGGGTCAGCCCCAGCATTTT. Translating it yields CASSLSGRVGQPQHF.

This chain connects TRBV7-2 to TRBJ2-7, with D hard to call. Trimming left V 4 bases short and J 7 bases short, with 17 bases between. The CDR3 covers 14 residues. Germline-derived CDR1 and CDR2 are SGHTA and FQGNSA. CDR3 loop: CASSYRRPSLEQYF. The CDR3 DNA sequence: TGTGCCAGCAGCTACAGACGGCCCTCCTTGGAGCAGTACTTC. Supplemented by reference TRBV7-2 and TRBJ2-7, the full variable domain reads GAGVSQSPSNKVTEKGKDVELRCDPISGHTALYWYRQSLGQGLEFLIYFQGNSAPDKSGLPSDRFSAERTGGSVSTLTIQRTQQEDSAVYLCASSYRRPSLEQYFGPGTRLTVT.

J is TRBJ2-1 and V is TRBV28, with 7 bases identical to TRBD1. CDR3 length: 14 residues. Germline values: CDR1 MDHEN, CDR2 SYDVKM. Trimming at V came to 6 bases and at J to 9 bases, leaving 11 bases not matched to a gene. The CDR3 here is CASRGDRFFGEQFF. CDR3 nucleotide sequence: TGTGCCAGCAGGGGGGACAGATTCTTCGGTGAGCAGTTCTTC. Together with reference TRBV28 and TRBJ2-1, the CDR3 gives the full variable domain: DVKVTQSSRYLVKRTGEKVFLECVQDMDHENMFWYRQDPGLGLRLIYFSYDVKMKEKGDIPEGYSVSREKKERFSLILESASTNQTSMYLCASRGDRFFGEQFFGPGTRLTVL.

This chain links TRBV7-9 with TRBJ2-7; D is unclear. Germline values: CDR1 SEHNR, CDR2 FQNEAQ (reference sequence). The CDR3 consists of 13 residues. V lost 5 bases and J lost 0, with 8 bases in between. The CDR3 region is CASSPRLSYEQYF. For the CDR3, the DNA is TGTGCCAGCAGCCCCAGACTCTCCTACGAGCAGTACTTC.